This T cell receptor beta chain was recovered during a study of Ad26.COV2.S vaccination and SARS-CoV-2 variants. Treatment reported: over 15 received Ad26.COV2.S at low or high dose, single or two shots; a few received placebo; per-sample allocation not given. Day 63 after the first vaccine or placebo injection was the time point for sampling. Study outcomes and limitations: Responses of spike-specific T cells (both CD8+ and CD4+) reportedly showed substantial breadth after vaccination.

To note about this clone: The antigen is unknown.

Generated by immunoSEQ multiplex PCR, the TCRdb table keeps only in-frame clones and is missing some. This table holds 250,000 or so clones, about 83% found once. CDR3 length equals 13 residues. The V end was cut by 4 bases, the J end by 4 bases, with 11 bases between. Germline V gives CDR1 SGHTS, CDR2 YDEGEE. The sequences come from peripheral blood, collected in a trial of Ad26.COV2.S vaccine versus placebo. This receptor was obtained from a person aged 18-60 years who received the Ad26.COV2.S COVID-19 vaccine or a placebo. This chain joins TRBV5-8 and TRBJ1-2; no reliable D call. The chain's CDR3 is CASSPRYLYGYTF. For the CDR3, the DNA is TGTGCCAGCAGCCCAAGATATCTCTATGGCTACACCTTC.